The 10 T cell receptor beta chains listed next were all sequenced from one sample in a study of T and B cells in COVID-19 patients (dated by TCRdb to the early 2020s). TRB repertoires were amplified from around 250-460 ng of genomic DNA extracted from blood. Sequencing instrument: Illumina MiSeq. Multiplex PCR with BIOMED2 TRB-A/B primer pools was used to amplify TRB rearrangements. TCRdb handled the public reads itself, with Q25 trimming in fastp and clone calling in MiXCR, and kept productive beta chains. Each record represents a unique CDR3 protein, reported with the most common genes and DNA among its rows. This sample has around 12,000 distinct CDR3 sequences in its table, and 25% to 35% of those were observed once. About 30% of the sample comes from the top ten. The source material was blood. Source of these receptors: a human donor who had recovered from COVID-19.

V and J are TRBV27 and TRBJ2-4, with 9 bases lining up with TRBD1. Trimming cost V 5 bases and J 9 bases; bases outside gene matches: 17. The CDR3 length is 17 residues. The germline gives CDR1 MNHEY, CDR2 SMNVEV (reference sequence). The CDR3 nucleotides read TGTGCCAGCAGTCCAGGCCGGGACAGGGTGGTGTTAGGCATTCAGTACTTC. Translation: CASSPGRDRVVLGIQYF.

V gene TRBV20-1 combines with J gene TRBJ2-3; 8 bases are shared with TRBD2. Germline lookup yields CDR1 DFQATT and CDR2 SNEGSKA (reference sequence). The CDR3 runs 14 residues. J lost 2 bases, V lost 3 bases, and 4 bases had no gene match. CDR3 nucleotide sequence: TGCAGTGCTAGGGCTAGCGGGCACACAGATACGCAGTATTTT. Its translation is CSARASGHTDTQYF.

The chain employs TRBV6-5 and TRBJ1-3; D possibly corresponds to TRBD1 (5 bases). Trimming removed 7 bases from V and 4 bases from J, with 17 bases in between. Per germline, CDR1 MNHEY and CDR2 SVGAGI. The CDR3 has 15 residues. CDR3 loop: CASKGTISAGNTIYF. In nucleotides, the CDR3 is TGTGCCAGCAAAGGGACCATCTCGGCGGGAAACACCATATATTTT.

This clonotype is a singleton in its sample. A much larger clone differs by one base, so this may be a read error. The chain carries TRBV30 and TRBJ1-2; TRBD1 matches 10 bases. The CDR3 loop spans 13 amino acids. V trimming: 3 bases; J trimming: 4 bases; junction bases outside the gene matches: 2. CDR1 is GTSNPN, CDR2 SVGIG, per germline (reference sequence). In DNA form, the CDR3 reads TGTGCCTGGAGCAGGGACAGGGGCTATGGCTACACCTTC. It is translated as CAWSRDRGYGYTF.

This rearrangement joins TRBV18 to TRBJ1-2; D gene uncertain. Germline CDR1 is KGHSH and CDR2 is LQKENI. The CDR3 has 12 residues. Between the trimmed V and J ends, which lost 0 bases and 8 bases, there was a span of 7 bases. CDR3 protein: CASSPPNLGYTF. In DNA, the CDR3 is TGTGCCAGCTCACCACCAAACTTAGGCTACACCTTC.

This clonotype was observed a handful of times. The rearrangement links TRBV6-5 to TRBJ1-1; D remains ambiguous. V lost 2 bases and J lost 1, with 8 bases in between. Germline loops: CDR1 MNHEY, CDR2 SVGAGI. The CDR3 is 14 residues long. This CDR3 reads CASSYARKNTEAFF. The CDR3 DNA sequence: TGTGCCAGCAGTTACGCCAGGAAGAACACTGAAGCTTTCTTT.

This clonotype was counted only a few times. The V call is TRBV18, the J call TRBJ2-1, with no clear D. The CDR3 totals 13 residues. Trimming shortened V by 3 bases and J by 6 bases, and 9 bases separated the two germline ends. The germline V gene encodes CDR1 KGHSH and CDR2 LQKENI. The CDR3 region has the DNA TGTGCCAGCTCACCGGAGAGGCTCAATGAGCAGTTCTTC. It codes for CASSPERLNEQFF.

V usage is TRBV6-5 and J usage is TRBJ2-7; D gene uncertain. V gave up 6 bases and J gave up 7 bases, with 19 bases separating them. CDR1 is MNHEY, CDR2 SVGAGI, per germline. The CDR3 length is 14 residues. CDR3 in amino acids: CASSRSGPPLEQYF. In nucleotides, the CDR3 is TGTGCCAGCAGCCGCTCAGGACCCCCCCTGGAGCAGTACTTC.

This clonotype has only a few counts. A read error may account for a junction end that differs from germline. The chain carries TRBV12-3 or TRBV12-4 and TRBJ2-2; D gene uncertain. This CDR3 has 13 residues. CDR3 loop: CGPVLWHHGELFF. CDR3 DNA sequence: TGCGGCCCGGTCCTATGGCATCACGGGGAGCTGTTTTTT.

This sequence joins TRBV5-4 and TRBJ2-7, with TRBD2 identical over 8 bases. Germline V gives CDR1 SGHNT, CDR2 YYREEE (reference sequence). The CDR3 extends over 14 amino acids. The CDR3: CASSFAGGDGEQYV. CDR3 coding DNA: TGCGCCAGCAGCTTCGCGGGGGGAGATGGCGAGCAGTACGTC.